Only one count was recorded for the clone carrying this TCR beta chain. This sample was taken from a study of T cell changes during pregnancy in multiple sclerosis. TCRdb's copy holds only in-frame clones and misses some; the assay was immunoSEQ multiplex PCR. The sample lists about 46,000 clones, around 93% occurring once. Germline values: CDR1 LNHDA, CDR2 SQIVND (reference sequence). V was clipped by 7 bases and J by 8 bases, with 18 bases between them. This CDR3 region has 14 residues. V is TRBV19 and J is TRBJ1-5, with D possibly matching TRBD1 (6 bases). This specimen consisted of CD8+ T cells from peripheral blood mononuclear cells, obtained in the second trimester of pregnancy. The TCR comes from a female donor with multiple sclerosis, enrolled in a pregnancy study. In DNA form, the CDR3 reads TGTGCCAGTACGGACAGTCCAAACAAGGAGCCCCAGCATTTT. This sequence encodes CASTDSPNKEPQHF.